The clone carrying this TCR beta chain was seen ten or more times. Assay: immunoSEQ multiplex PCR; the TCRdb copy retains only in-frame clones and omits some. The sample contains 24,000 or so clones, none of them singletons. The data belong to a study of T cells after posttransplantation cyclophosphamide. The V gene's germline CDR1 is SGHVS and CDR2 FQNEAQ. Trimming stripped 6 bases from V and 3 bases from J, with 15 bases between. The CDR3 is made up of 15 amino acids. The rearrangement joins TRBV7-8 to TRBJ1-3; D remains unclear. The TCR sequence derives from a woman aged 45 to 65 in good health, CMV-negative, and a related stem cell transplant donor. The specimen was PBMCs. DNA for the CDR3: TGTGCCAGCAGAGTGACGGGGTTACTTGGAAACACCATATATTTT. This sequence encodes CASRVTGLLGNTIYF.